Each of the 21 T cell receptor beta chains below was sequenced from the same sample in a study of shared clonotypes between healthy human individuals. TCRdb keeps only in-frame clones here, not all; method: immunoSEQ multiplex PCR. The table shows around 500,000 clones, with 81% occurring only once. The specimen was PBMCs. These TCRs come from a woman aged 40 to 50 in good health. Some clones in this sample may be carry-over from other donors' samples.

This chain joins TRBV5-4 and TRBJ2-1; D not resolved. Trimming removed 4 bases from V and 0 bases from J, with 8 bases in between. The CDR3 covers 14 residues. In germline, CDR1 is SGHNT, CDR2 YYREEE (reference sequence). The DNA for the CDR3 is TGTGCCAGCAGCCCCCAGAGCTCCTACAATGAGCAGTTCTTC. Its translation: CASSPQSSYNEQFF. Full variable domain (rest looked up from reference TRBV5-4 and TRBJ2-1): ETGVTQSPTHLIKTRGQQVTLRCSSQSGHNTVSWYQQALGQGPQFIFQYYREEENGRGNFPPRFSGLQFPNYSSELNVNALELDDSALYLCASSPQSSYNEQFFGPGTRLTVL.

The chain carries TRBV5-4 and TRBJ2-1; 8 bases agree with TRBD2. The CDR3 has 17 residues. Germline V CDR1 and CDR2: SGHNT, YYREEE (reference sequence). Germline trimming cut 7 bases from V and 4 bases from J; bases unmatched to any gene: 16. The chain's CDR3 is CASYNGGGTTKYNEQFF. Here the CDR3 DNA reads TGTGCCAGCTATAACGGCGGGGGGACAACAAAGTACAATGAGCAGTTCTTC.

This clone was seen only a few times. The chain combines TRBV12-2 with TRBJ1-1; whether TRBD1, the table's D call, matches the DNA was not checked. TRBV12-2 is labeled a pseudogene. CDR3 length: 16 residues. CDR3 region: CASRLIHRVRDTEAFF. The CDR3 nucleotides read TGTGCAAGTCGCTTAATCCACAGGGTTCGAGACACTGAAGCTTTCTTT.

This chain's CDR3 is CASSQDSNYGYTF. The CDR3 DNA reads as TGCGCCAGCAGCCAAGACAGTAACTATGGCTACACCTTC. The genes are TRBV5-1 and TRBJ1-2, with D perhaps TRBD1 (5 bases). The CDR3 has 13 residues. The V gene's germline CDR1 is SGHRS and CDR2 YFSETQ. V shed 4 bases and J shed 1 base, with 8 bases lying between them.

The chain couples TRBV30 to TRBJ1-4; no reliable D call. The CDR3 consists of 13 residues. V lost 0 bases and J lost 7, with 9 bases in between. Germline-derived CDR1 and CDR2 are GTSNPN and SVGIG (reference sequence). The CDR3 region has the DNA TGTGCCTGGAGTGTGGGTAACGGTGAAAAACTGTTTTTT. Amino acid sequence: CAWSVGNGEKLFF.

The chain carries TRBV30 and TRBJ2-7, with unresolved D. Per the germline V gene, CDR1 is GTSNPN and CDR2 is SVGIG (reference sequence). Trimming pared 0 bases from V and 1 base from J, leaving 10 bases between. CDR3 length equals 14 residues. Here the CDR3 reads CAWSVGGDSYEQYF. For the CDR3, the DNA is TGTGCCTGGAGTGTAGGTGGGGATTCCTACGAGCAGTACTTC. Using reference TRBV30 and TRBJ2-7 for the parts outside the CDR3, the full variable domain is SQTIHQWPATLVQPVGSPLSLECTVEGTSNPNLYWYRQAAGRGLQLLFYSVGIGQISSEVPQNLSASRPQDRQFILSSKKLLLSDSGFYLCAWSVGGDSYEQYFGPGTRLTVT.

CDR3 in amino acids: CASSAASGTDTQYF. The CDR3 coding sequence is TGTGCCAGCAGTGCGGCTAGCGGCACAGATACGCAGTATTTT. The chain is built from TRBV25-1 and TRBJ2-3, with D possibly being TRBD2 (6 bases). Per germline, CDR1 MGHDK and CDR2 SYGVNS. This CDR3 region has 14 residues. The V and J ends lost 4 bases and 1 base respectively, with 9 bases between them.

This chain connects TRBV10-3 to TRBJ2-1, with 7 bases that match TRBD2. The germline V gene has CDR1 ENHRY and CDR2 SYGVKD. The J segment lost 0 bases and the V segment lost 0 bases, leaving 5 bases of the junction unmatched. The CDR3 extends over 17 amino acids. As DNA, the CDR3 is TGTGCCATCAGTGAGTCGGAGAGCGGGGTCTCCTACAATGAGCAGTTCTTC. Translated, it gives CAISESESGVSYNEQFF.

The gene calls are TRBV4-3 and TRBJ2-1; TRBD2 aligns across 15 bases. Germline V CDR1 and CDR2: LGHNA, YSLEER. The CDR3 consists of 16 residues. V gave up 3 bases and J gave up 8 bases; unmatched junction bases: 5. The CDR3 sequence: CASSHGLAGGPDEQFF. CDR3 sequence (DNA): TGCGCCAGCAGCCACGGACTAGCGGGAGGGCCCGATGAGCAGTTCTTC.

Written as DNA, the CDR3 is TGTGCCAGCAGTTCGCCGGGAGTAATCTACGAGCAGTACTTC. Encoded protein: CASSSPGVIYEQYF. The genes are TRBV28 and TRBJ2-7, with a possible D match to TRBD2 (6 bases). CDR1 and CDR2 (germline): MDHEN, SYDVKM. V shed 4 bases and J shed 3 bases, with 13 bases lying between them. This CDR3 is 14 amino acids long.

Worth noting for this clone: The identical CDR3 is also encoded by other nucleotide sequences in the sample. This chain uses TRBV27 with TRBJ2-2; possible D gene TRBD1, 6 bases. The V gene's germline CDR1 is MNHEY and CDR2 SMNVEV (reference sequence). This CDR3 has 14 amino acids. V lost 3 bases to trimming and J lost 5 bases, with 10 bases between them. In nucleotides, the CDR3 is TGTGCCAGCAGTTTCAGGGGATATACCGGGGAGCTGTTTTTT. It encodes CASSFRGYTGELFF.

The rearrangement links TRBV14 to TRBJ2-1, with D possibly matching TRBD1 (6 bases). V was cut by 1 base and J by 1 base, with 11 bases left in between. Per the germline V gene, CDR1 is SGHDN and CDR2 is FVKESK. CDR3 length: 16 amino acids. The CDR3 nucleotides are TGTGCCAGCAGCCAAGTGGGGGCACCATCCTACAATGAGCAGTTCTTC. This translates into CASSQVGAPSYNEQFF.

The rearrangement links TRBV2 to TRBJ1-1; D is perhaps TRBD1 (5 bases). Germline loops: CDR1 SNHLY, CDR2 FYNNEI. This CDR3 is 14 amino acids long. Deletions cut 6 bases from V and 2 bases from J, with 13 bases between. The CDR3 sequence: CASSPGLLNTEAFF. The CDR3 bases are TGTGCCAGCAGCCCGGGACTACTCAACACTGAAGCTTTCTTT.

This clone showed up just a few times. The rearrangement uses TRBV7-2 and TRBJ2-7, with 9 bases matching TRBD2. J lost 6 bases, V lost 1 base, and 7 bases had no gene match. This CDR3 is 15 amino acids long. Germline V gene data show CDR1 as SGHTA and CDR2 as FQGNSA. The CDR3 sequence: CASSLVLSGSREQYF. DNA for the CDR3: TGTGCCAGCAGCTTAGTGCTTAGCGGGAGTCGCGAGCAGTACTTC.

This rearrangement joins TRBV19 to TRBJ2-7; D is perhaps TRBD2 (7 bases). Germline CDR1 and CDR2: LNHDA and SQIVND (reference sequence). The CDR3 sequence is 14 residues long. Trimming left V 8 bases short and J 6 bases short, with 20 bases between. For the CDR3, the DNA is TGTGCCAGTGGGGGGGCGCAAAGCACCAGCGAGCAGTACTTC. It yields the protein CASGGAQSTSEQYF.

On this clone itself: A read error is the likely source, as a far larger clone sits one nucleotide away. This same CDR3 is encoded by further DNA sequences in the sample. The chain uses TRBV7-9 and TRBJ2-7, with D perhaps matching TRBD2 (5 bases). Germline V lookup: CDR1 SEHNR, CDR2 FQNEAQ (reference sequence). The CDR3 has 13 residues. This chain's CDR3 is CASSTQLDGEQYF. CDR3 in DNA: TGCGCCAGCAGCACGCAACTAGACGGCGAGCAGTACTTC.

This rearrangement joins TRBV28 to TRBJ1-2; TRBD1 aligns across 9 bases. The CDR3 is made up of 16 amino acids. Germline CDR1 is MDHEN and CDR2 is SYDVKM. Germline trimming cut 7 bases from V and 8 bases from J; bases unmatched to any gene: 17. The CDR3 sequence is CASTMGDRDVSRGYTF. The DNA for the CDR3 is TGTGCCAGCACCATGGGGGACAGGGATGTCAGTAGAGGCTACACCTTC.

This clone has at least ten counts. This same CDR3 is encoded by further DNA sequences in the sample. The V and J genes are TRBV7-9 and TRBJ2-3; no clear D. Trimming removed 7 bases at V and 2 bases at J, with 13 bases between. In germline, CDR1 is SEHNR, CDR2 FQNEAQ (reference sequence). This CDR3 is built from 14 residues. CDR3: CASTLEGLTDTQYF. The CDR3 DNA follows: TGTGCCAGCACCCTAGAAGGCCTCACAGATACGCAGTATTTT.

This clone occurred a few times. This rearrangement joins TRBV7-8 to TRBJ2-7; 8 nucleotides agree with TRBD2. The germline CDR1 and CDR2 sequences are SGHVS and FQNEAQ. V gave up 4 bases and J gave up 7 bases; unmatched junction bases: 9. This CDR3 has 14 residues. Here the CDR3 reads CASSYVAGPGEQYF. The DNA for the CDR3 is TGTGCCAGCAGCTATGTAGCGGGACCGGGAGAGCAGTACTTC.

The V gene is TRBV13, the J gene TRBJ2-1; the match to TRBD2 covers 7 bases. Germline CDR1 reads PRHDT; CDR2 reads FYEKMQ (reference sequence). J lost 3 bases, V lost 6 bases, and 5 bases had no gene match. CDR3 size: 14 residues. The CDR3: CASRRAGYYNEQFF. The CDR3 DNA reads as TGTGCCAGCAGGAGAGCGGGATACTACAATGAGCAGTTCTTC.

Here the CDR3 DNA reads TGTGCCAGCAGCTTGACGGGTCCTGGGGAGCAGTACTTC. Amino acid sequence: CASSLTGPGEQYF. The J gene is TRBJ2-7, the V gene TRBV5-6; no definite D call. Trimming pared 1 base from V and 7 bases from J, leaving 12 bases between. Germline CDR1 reads SGHDT; CDR2 reads YYEEEE. This CDR3 is built from 13 residues.